One and the same sample provided the 24 T cell receptor beta chains below, sequenced in a study of CD8 T cells in Susac syndrome. Random hexamers were used to reverse transcribe about 0.5 to 1 ug of RNA. MiXCR, applied by TCRdb to the immunoSEQ multiplex PCR reads, yields one record per CDR3 protein. This table holds over 140,000 distinct CDR3 sequences, 95% found once. Sequencing input: CD4+ T cells from PBMCs. The source of these receptors is a human donor with Susac syndrome.

This chain links TRBV7-9 with TRBJ1-2, with 7 positions matching TRBD1. CDR1 and CDR2 (germline): SEHNR, FQNEAQ (reference sequence). This CDR3 comprises 15 residues. V gave up 5 bases and J gave up 9 bases; unmatched junction bases: 15. This chain's CDR3 is CASSPEGTAGTSYTF. DNA for the CDR3: TGTGCCAGCAGCCCAGAAGGGACAGCCGGAACGAGCTACACCTTC.

The chain combines TRBV12-3 or TRBV12-4 with TRBJ2-5; TRBD2 aligns across 9 bases. This CDR3 spans 15 amino acids. V was clipped by 6 bases and J by 7 bases; unmatched bases: 12. For the CDR3, the DNA is TGTGCCAGCAGAAAGGGACTAGCCGGGGTTGGGACCCAGTACTTC. This sequence encodes CASRKGLAGVGTQYF.

This clonotype was seen once. The chain uses TRBV20-1 and TRBJ2-4; 11 nucleotides match TRBD2. This CDR3 has 13 residues. The V and J ends lost 3 bases and 6 bases, in that order; junction bases with no gene match: 1. Germline V gene sequence: CDR1 DFQATT, CDR2 SNEGSKA (reference sequence). The CDR3 region is CSASGTSGNIQYF. For the CDR3, the DNA is TGCAGTGCTAGCGGGACTAGCGGAAACATTCAGTACTTC.

V gene TRBV25-1 combines with J gene TRBJ1-1; 8 bases are a match to TRBD1. J lost 3 bases, V lost 4 bases, and 4 bases had no gene match. This CDR3 region has 14 residues. CDR1 MGHDK and CDR2 SYGVNS come from the germline V gene. CDR3: CASSGGTGYTEAFF. CDR3 coding DNA: TGTGCCAGCAGTGGCGGGACAGGCTACACTGAAGCTTTCTTT.

This clonotype has only one observation. In DNA form, the CDR3 reads TGCAGTGCCAGCTATAGGGGGGGGTCACCCCTCCACTTT. This gives the protein CSASYRGGSPLHF. The chain is built from TRBV20-1 and TRBJ1-6; D is possibly TRBD1 (6 bases). The CDR3 has 13 amino acids. The V gene lost 6 bases and the J gene lost 10 bases, with 16 bases spanning the gap. Germline lookup yields CDR1 DFQATT and CDR2 SNEGSKA (reference sequence).

The chain couples TRBV2 to TRBJ1-1; D unclear. This CDR3 comprises 11 residues. The germline CDR1 and CDR2 sequences are SNHLY and FYNNEI. V lost 8 bases and J lost 3, with 7 bases in between. The CDR3 nucleotides are TGTGCCAGCCGGGTGCACACTGAAGCTTTCTTT. It yields the protein CASRVHTEAFF.

The chain is built from TRBV29-1 and TRBJ1-1; tentatively, D is TRBD1 (5 bases). V was cut by 6 bases and J by 6 bases, with 17 bases left in between. The CDR3 contains 13 residues. The V gene's germline CDR1 is SQVTM and CDR2 ANQGSEA. As DNA, the CDR3 is TGCAGCGTCGGGGACCCTCCCTGGGCTGAAGCTTTCTTT. This encodes CSVGDPPWAEAFF. Variable domain in full (rest from reference TRBV29-1 and TRBJ1-1): SAVISQKPSRDICQRGTSLTIQCQVDSQVTMMFWYRQQPGQSLTLIATANQGSEATYESGFVIDKFPISRPNLTFSTLTVSNMSPEDSSIYLCSVGDPPWAEAFFGQGTRLTVV.

The chain is built from TRBV5-4 and TRBJ1-5; D perhaps matches TRBD1 (6 bases). Trimming removed 3 bases at V and 9 bases at J, with 13 bases between. The CDR3 is 13 amino acids. In germline, CDR1 is SGHNT, CDR2 YYREEE (reference sequence). The CDR3 here is CASSWDTSGPQHF. As DNA, the CDR3 is TGTGCCAGCAGCTGGGACACCTCTGGGCCCCAGCATTTT. Variable domain in full (rest from reference TRBV5-4 and TRBJ1-5): ETGVTQSPTHLIKTRGQQVTLRCSSQSGHNTVSWYQQALGQGPQFIFQYYREEENGRGNFPPRFSGLQFPNYSSELNVNALELDDSALYLCASSWDTSGPQHFGDGTRLSIL.

The CDR3 is CAWSHRLGDTQYF. Here the CDR3 DNA reads TGTGCCTGGAGTCATCGGCTGGGGGATACGCAGTATTTT. The V call is TRBV30, the J call TRBJ2-3; no clear D gene. Germline CDR1 and CDR2: GTSNPN and SVGIG (reference sequence). Trimming removed 2 bases at V and 6 bases at J, with 12 bases between. The CDR3 consists of 13 residues.

The chain employs TRBV25-1 and TRBJ1-1; D is ambiguous. This CDR3 spans 13 amino acids. Trimming took off 2 bases at V and 6 bases at J, with 10 bases between the two ends. Germline CDR1 MGHDK, CDR2 SYGVNS. The CDR3 loop reads CASSETMDSEAFF. The CDR3 DNA reads as TGTGCCAGCAGTGAAACAATGGATTCTGAAGCTTTCTTT.

The CDR3 DNA follows: TGTGCCTGGAGTGTGAACGTCCCAGATACGCAGTATTTT. Translation gives CAWSVNVPDTQYF. The V gene is TRBV30, the J gene TRBJ2-3; no clear D. CDR3 length: 13 residues. V was trimmed by 0 bases and J by 4 bases, leaving 8 bases between them. The germline CDR1 and CDR2 sequences are GTSNPN and SVGIG (reference sequence).

The V call is TRBV9, the J call TRBJ2-7; 9 bases match TRBD1. The CDR3 loop spans 14 amino acids. The V gene's germline CDR1 is SGDLS and CDR2 YYNGEE. Germline trimming cut 3 bases from V and 3 bases from J; bases unmatched to any gene: 4. As DNA, the CDR3 is TGTGCCAGCAGCGGCGGACAGGGGATCTACGAGCAGTACTTC. Its translation is CASSGGQGIYEQYF.

This clonotype came up once. The chain links TRBV5-6 to TRBJ1-2; 8 nucleotides align to TRBD1. Per the germline V gene, CDR1 is SGHDT and CDR2 is YYEEEE. V lost 3 bases, J lost 5 bases, and 3 bases stayed unmatched. The CDR3 consists of 13 residues. CDR3 residues: CASSSDRGYGYTF. Here the CDR3 DNA reads TGTGCCAGCAGCTCAGACAGGGGATATGGCTACACCTTC.

The gene calls are TRBV28 and TRBJ1-2; 7 nucleotides line up with TRBD1. Germline V gives CDR1 MDHEN, CDR2 SYDVKM. The V and J ends lost 7 bases and 3 bases, in that order; junction bases with no gene match: 14. The CDR3 is made up of 16 amino acids. CDR3 sequence: CASNHKIGTDDYGYTF. The CDR3 bases are TGTGCCAGCAATCACAAGATTGGGACAGACGACTATGGCTACACCTTC.

V is TRBV20-1 and J is TRBJ1-2; TRBD1 agrees at 9 bases. Looked up from germline, CDR1 is DFQATT and CDR2 is SNEGSKA (reference sequence). The length of the CDR3 is 14 residues. J was trimmed by 6 bases and V by 5 bases; bases with no gene match: 10. The CDR3 coding sequence is TGCAGTGCTTACCTAGGGACAGGGATTGATGGCTACACCTTC. Residues: CSAYLGTGIDGYTF.

The rearrangement joins TRBV6-4 to TRBJ1-1; no clear D. There are 13 residues in the CDR3. Trimming shortened V by 4 bases and J by 4 bases, and 10 bases separated the two germline ends. Per germline, CDR1 MRHNA and CDR2 SNTAGT. CDR3 protein: CASSAEGGTEAFF. CDR3 bases: TGTGCCAGCAGTGCGGAGGGTGGCACTGAAGCTTTCTTT.

This chain connects TRBV15 to TRBJ1-5, with 8 positions matching TRBD1. The V segment lost 6 bases and the J segment 2 bases; nucleotides outside the gene matches: 6. CDR1 is LNHNV, CDR2 YYDKDF, per germline (reference sequence). This CDR3 is built from 15 residues. The CDR3 reads CATSQDRGRNQPQHF. CDR3 in DNA: TGTGCCACCAGTCAAGACAGGGGTCGCAATCAGCCCCAGCATTTT.

This rearrangement joins TRBV9 to TRBJ2-5; TRBD2 aligns across 9 bases. Germline V gene sequence: CDR1 SGDLS, CDR2 YYNGEE. Losses at the gene ends were 4 bases for V and 5 bases for J; bases not matched to a gene: 12. The CDR3 runs 16 residues. The CDR3 is CASSPGLASLRETQYF. As DNA, the CDR3 is TGTGCCAGCAGCCCGGGACTAGCTTCACTTCGGGAGACCCAGTACTTC.

V is TRBV7-9 and J is TRBJ2-1; TRBD2 is a possible D gene (5 bases). The V end was cut by 7 bases, the J end by 0 bases, with 13 bases between. CDR1 and CDR2 (germline): SEHNR, FQNEAQ (reference sequence). The CDR3 loop spans 15 amino acids. The CDR3 here is CASIGSASSYNEQFF. The CDR3 bases are TGTGCCAGCATCGGTAGCGCGAGCTCCTACAATGAGCAGTTCTTC. Combining the CDR3 with reference TRBV7-9 and TRBJ2-1 gives the whole variable domain DTGVSQNPRHKITKRGQNVTFRCDPISEHNRLYWYRQTLGQGPEFLTYFQNEAQLEKSRLLSDRFSAERPKGSFSTLEIQRTEQGDSAMYLCASIGSASSYNEQFFGPGTRLTVL.

The chain is built from TRBV7-9 and TRBJ2-1, with D possibly TRBD2 on 5 matching bases. V lost 10 bases and J 5 bases, leaving 15 bases between the germline ends. CDR1 and CDR2 (germline): SEHNR, FQNEAQ (reference sequence). The CDR3 contains 13 residues. The CDR3 DNA sequence: TGTGCCACCGGACTTTCCTTCAACAATGAGCAGTTCTTC. It translates to CATGLSFNNEQFF.

V gene TRBV3-1 combines with J gene TRBJ2-7; TRBD2 matches 8 bases. The CDR3 sequence is 14 residues long. The junction had 2 bases not matched to a gene; V was cut back by 1 base and J by 3 bases. The germline gives CDR1 LGHDT, CDR2 YNNKEL (reference sequence). This CDR3 reads CASSQVAGGYEQYF. CDR3 DNA sequence: TGTGCCAGCAGCCAAGTGGCGGGAGGCTACGAGCAGTACTTC.

The chain joins TRBV19 to TRBJ1-1; TRBD1 is a possible D gene (6 bases). CDR3 length: 11 residues. V shed 7 bases and J shed 3 bases, with 6 bases lying between them. Germline assignment: CDR1 LNHDA and CDR2 SQIVND (reference sequence). The CDR3 reads CASTGDTEAFF. The CDR3 DNA follows: TGTGCCAGTACAGGGGACACTGAAGCTTTCTTT.

The J gene is TRBJ1-5, the V gene TRBV7-2; 12 bases fit TRBD1. Trimming cost V 4 bases and J 4 bases; bases outside gene matches: 2. The CDR3 has 15 residues. From germline, CDR1 is SGHTA and CDR2 FQGNSA. The CDR3 DNA sequence: TGTGCCAGCAGCTGGGACAGGGGGCAGAATCAGCCCCAGCATTTT. This sequence encodes CASSWDRGQNQPQHF.

The V and J genes are TRBV11-2 and TRBJ1-4; D uncertain. Per germline, CDR1 SGHAT and CDR2 FQNNGV. The V and J ends lost 0 bases and 7 bases respectively, with 6 bases between them. The CDR3 sequence is 13 residues long. CDR3 residues: CASSLDRTEKLFF. DNA of the CDR3: TGTGCCAGCAGCTTAGACCGGACTGAAAAACTGTTTTTT. The full variable domain, its missing parts supplied by reference TRBV11-2 and TRBJ1-4, is EAGVAQSPRYKIIEKRQSVAFWCNPISGHATLYWYQQILGQGPKLLIQFQNNGVVDDSQLPKDRFSAERLKGVDSTLKIQPAKLEDSAVYLCASSLDRTEKLFFGSGTQLSVL.